Shown below are 21 T cell receptor beta chains from a single sample sequenced in a study of blood T cell repertoires in COVID-19. TCRdb's table, derived via immunoSEQ multiplex PCR, lists solely in-frame clones and lacks some. The data hold approximately 270,000 clones, with around 88% observed a single time. Sequenced material: peripheral blood. Source of these receptors: a young woman with COVID-19, enrolled during active disease.

The chain employs TRBV6-1 and TRBJ2-7; 7 bases are shared with TRBD2. This CDR3 region has 14 residues. CDR1 and CDR2 from the germline V gene are MNHNS and SASEGT. The junction had 6 bases not matched to a gene; V was cut back by 3 bases and J by 4 bases. Written as DNA, the CDR3 is TGTGCCAGCAGTGAGGGAGGGACGAGGTACGAGCAGTACGTC. Its protein is CASSEGGTRYEQYV.

V gene TRBV21-1 combines with J gene TRBJ2-1; TRBD1, the table's D call, was not compared with the DNA. TRBV21-1 is labeled a pseudogene. This CDR3 is built from 16 residues. CDR3: CASSKEGRAIHNEQFF. CDR3 DNA sequence: TGTGCCAGCAGCAAAGAGGGCAGGGCTATCCACAATGAGCAGTTCTTC.

The gene calls are TRBV7-9 and TRBJ2-3; 7 positions agree with TRBD1. Unmatched junction bases numbered 6, after V lost 6 bases and J lost 6 bases. Germline CDR1 and CDR2: SEHNR and FQNEAQ (reference sequence). This CDR3 is 13 amino acids long. This CDR3 reads CASRRQGDDTQYF. The CDR3, as DNA: TGTGCCAGCAGGAGACAGGGCGATGATACGCAGTATTTT.

The genes are TRBV10-2 and TRBJ2-2, with TRBD1 matching 11 bases. Germline CDR1 reads WSHSY; CDR2 reads SAAADI. The CDR3 is made up of 14 amino acids. Trimming removed 6 bases from V and 6 bases from J; junction bases left unmatched: 3. For the CDR3, the DNA is TGCGCCAGCAGGGGACAGGGGGGGGCCGGGGAGCTGTTTTTT. Its translation is CASRGQGGAGELFF.

The gene calls are TRBV5-8 and TRBJ1-1, with TRBD1 matching 8 bases. Germline loops: CDR1 SGHTS, CDR2 YDEGEE. With V trimmed by 3 bases and J by 0 bases, 4 bases remained unmatched. The CDR3 runs 15 residues. Written as DNA, the CDR3 is TGTGCCAGCAGCTGGCGGACAGGGATGAACACTGAAGCTTTCTTT. Translated, it gives CASSWRTGMNTEAFF.

The V gene is TRBV27, the J gene TRBJ2-2; D possibly corresponds to TRBD1 (6 bases). The V end lost 3 bases, the J end lost 0 bases, and 11 bases lay between the germline ends. There are 16 residues in the CDR3. Germline values: CDR1 MNHEY, CDR2 SMNVEV (reference sequence). The CDR3 DNA sequence: TGTGCCAGCAGTTTTCGTGGACAGCCGAACACCGGGGAGCTGTTTTTT. It codes for CASSFRGQPNTGELFF.

The chain joins TRBV10-3 to TRBJ1-5; a possible D gene is TRBD1 (6 bases). The CDR3 covers 14 residues. Germline-derived CDR1 and CDR2 are ENHRY and SYGVKD. V lost 2 bases and J 3 bases, leaving 8 bases between the germline ends. CDR3 amino acids: CAISEAGDNQPQHF. The CDR3 DNA reads TGTGCCATCAGTGAGGCAGGGGACAATCAGCCCCAGCATTTT.

CDR3 sequence: CASSARGRYNEQFF. In DNA, the CDR3 is TGCGCCAGCAGTGCGAGGGGGCGATACAATGAGCAGTTCTTC. V and J are TRBV10-1 and TRBJ2-1; TRBD1 matches at 7 bases. Per the germline V gene, CDR1 is WNHNN and CDR2 is SYGVQD (reference sequence). The CDR3 loop spans 14 amino acids. V trimming: 4 bases; J trimming: 4 bases; junction bases outside the gene matches: 4.

CDR3 sequence (DNA): TGTGCCAGCAGCACGGGACTAGCGAGATCAGATACGCAGTATTTT. This gives the protein CASSTGLARSDTQYF. V gene TRBV3-1 (or the pseudogene TRBV3-2) combines with J gene TRBJ2-3, with TRBD2 matching 10 bases. V lost 5 bases, J lost 4 bases, and 6 bases stayed unmatched. Per germline, CDR1 LGHDT and CDR2 YNNKEL (reference sequence). There are 15 residues in the CDR3.

V gene TRBV10-2 combines with J gene TRBJ1-6; the D gene is possibly TRBD1 (5 bases). The length of the CDR3 is 13 residues. V was shortened by 3 bases and J by 5 bases, with 5 bases between the two germline ends. Germline CDR1 reads WSHSY; CDR2 reads SAAADI. The CDR3 region is CASSEGDNSPLHF. CDR3 in DNA: TGCGCCAGCAGTGAAGGGGATAATTCACCCCTCCACTTT.

This chain links TRBV4-1 with TRBJ2-5; D might be TRBD2 (6 bases). The CDR3 runs 16 residues. CDR1 and CDR2 from the germline V gene are MGHRA and YSYEKL. The V and J ends lost 1 base and 2 bases respectively, with 14 bases between them. CDR3 bases: TGCGCCAGCAGCCAAGCTCGGTTGGGGGGACAAGAGACCCAGTACTTC. Its protein product is CASSQARLGGQETQYF.

The V call is TRBV6-2 or TRBV6-3, the J call TRBJ2-1, with TRBD1 identical over 7 bases. The length of the CDR3 is 14 residues. V dropped 2 bases and J dropped 8; count of bases not matched to a gene: 6. Germline V gives CDR1 MNHEY, CDR2 SVGEGT. The CDR3 DNA is TGTGCCAGCAGTTACGAGACAGGGTTCCATGAGCAGTTCTTC. Translating it yields CASSYETGFHEQFF.

This sequence joins TRBV27 and TRBJ2-7; 7 nucleotides align to TRBD1. This CDR3 comprises 13 residues. Per germline, CDR1 MNHEY and CDR2 SMNVEV (reference sequence). Trimming cost V 10 bases and J 4 bases; bases outside gene matches: 10. CDR3 amino acids: CATGQLLLYEQYV. The CDR3 DNA reads TGTGCCACGGGACAGCTCCTTCTTTACGAGCAGTACGTC.

The chain employs TRBV7-8 and TRBJ1-4; TRBD1 matches 7 bases. The CDR3 has 17 residues. Germline CDR1 and CDR2: SGHVS and FQNEAQ. The V segment lost 3 bases and the J segment 0 bases; nucleotides outside the gene matches: 7. CDR3 sequence (DNA): TGTGCCAGCAGCTTGGGACAGTTTTTAGCAACTAATGAAAAACTGTTTTTT. This encodes CASSLGQFLATNEKLFF.

The genes are TRBV3-1 (or the pseudogene TRBV3-2) and TRBJ2-1, with 7 nucleotides matching TRBD1. The trim removed 8 bases at V and 3 bases at J, leaving 7 bases unmatched. Looked up from germline, CDR1 is LGHDT and CDR2 is YNNKEL (reference sequence). CDR3 length: 14 residues. CDR3 region: CASGRQGYYNEQFF. The CDR3, as DNA: TGTGCCAGCGGAAGACAGGGATACTACAATGAGCAGTTCTTC.

This clone was counted a single time. The chain carries TRBV18 and TRBJ1-1; TRBD1 matches 9 bases. Trimming took 3 bases from V and 4 from J; bases not matched to a gene: 6. Germline V gives CDR1 KGHSH, CDR2 LQKENI. The CDR3 covers 15 residues. In nucleotides, the CDR3 is TGTGCCAGCTCACCCTGGGACAGGGAGGCCACTGAAGCTTTCTTT. As protein: CASSPWDREATEAFF.

The chain recombines TRBV5-4 with TRBJ2-1; 9 bases are shared with TRBD1. The CDR3 is made up of 15 amino acids. In germline, CDR1 is SGHNT, CDR2 YYREEE (reference sequence). Unmatched junction bases numbered 10, after V lost 5 bases and J lost 7 bases. CDR3 amino acids: CASSRTGGAANEQFF. The DNA for the CDR3 is TGTGCCAGCAGTCGAACAGGGGGCGCTGCGAATGAGCAGTTCTTC.

This chain uses TRBV28 with TRBJ1-5; D is perhaps TRBD1 (6 bases). Germline CDR1 and CDR2: MDHEN and SYDVKM. This CDR3 is 14 amino acids long. Trimming left V 5 bases short and J 4 bases short, with 12 bases between. The CDR3 loop reads CASSITQGNQPQHF. The CDR3 region has the DNA TGTGCCAGCAGTATTACACAGGGTAATCAGCCCCAGCATTTT.

The chain links TRBV6-5 to TRBJ1-6; 9 nucleotides line up with TRBD1. Germline V lookup: CDR1 MNHEY, CDR2 SVGAGI. V shed 5 bases and J 9 bases; nucleotides not matched to a gene: 5. CDR3 size: 14 residues. The CDR3: CASSPGQGGSPLHF. For the CDR3, the DNA is TGTGCCAGCAGTCCGGGACAGGGTGGTTCACCCCTCCACTTT.

This clone appeared once. V usage is TRBV6-5 and J usage is TRBJ1-2, with D perhaps matching TRBD1 (6 bases). The V gene's germline CDR1 is MNHEY and CDR2 SVGAGI. This CDR3 has 14 amino acids. The V end lost 4 bases, the J end lost 4 bases, and 13 bases lay between the germline ends. The chain's CDR3 is CASSSFDRTYGYTF. CDR3 coding DNA: TGTGCCAGCAGTTCCTTTGACAGGACCTATGGCTACACCTTC.

This clone has a single count. V and J are TRBV5-6 and TRBJ1-2; a possible D gene is TRBD1 (6 bases). V was trimmed by 2 bases and J by 5 bases, leaving 16 bases between them. The CDR3 runs to 15 residues. Germline V gene lookup returns CDR1 SGHDT and CDR2 YYEEEE. CDR3 bases: TGTGCCAGCAGCTTCCCCCCCGGGACAAAATATGGCTACACCTTC. It codes for CASSFPPGTKYGYTF.